What follows are 24 T cell receptor beta chains derived from one specimen sequenced in a study of T cells in Graves' hyperthyroidism and ophthalmopathy (dated 2019 in TCRdb). The library was produced with multiplex PCR. The instrument was an Illumina HiSeq 2000. Amplification of TCR beta CDR3 regions was carried out from RNA transcripts. A first-round RT-PCR of the TCR CDR3 used the HTBI primer set with the Qiagen OneStep RT-PCR kit. TCRdb handled the public reads itself, with Q25 trimming in fastp and clone calling in MiXCR, and kept productive beta chains. Records with the same CDR3 protein are collapsed into one entry carrying the most frequent genes and DNA. This sample gives approximately 100,000 distinct CDR3 sequences in total; about half of them show up just once. Together, the top ten hold about 26% of the sample. The sequencing input was blood. These receptors originate from a man aged 35 to 55 with Graves' hyperthyroidism.

There are many counts of this clonotype. The genes are TRBV19 and TRBJ2-5; TRBD2 aligns across 10 bases. Germline-derived CDR1 and CDR2 are LNHDA and SQIVND (reference sequence). This CDR3 comprises 14 residues. Unmatched junction bases numbered 6, after V lost 5 bases and J lost 6 bases. The CDR3 DNA reads as TGTGCCAGTAGTTCCAGGACTAGCGGACAGACCCAGTACTTC. This sequence encodes CASSSRTSGQTQYF.

At least ten counts were recorded for this clonotype. The rearrangement uses TRBV9 and TRBJ2-3, with D possibly being TRBD1 or TRBD2 (6 bases each). The length of the CDR3 is 15 residues. Germline CDR1 is SGDLS and CDR2 is YYNGEE. V lost 5 bases and J lost 2, with 15 bases in between. The CDR3: CASSQRGELTDTQYF. Here the CDR3 DNA reads TGTGCCAGCAGTCAAAGGGGGGAACTCACAGATACGCAGTATTTT.

This clonotype has ten or more counts. This chain joins TRBV6-1 and TRBJ1-5; D possibly corresponds to TRBD1 (5 bases). CDR3 length: 17 amino acids. With 6 bases removed from V and 1 base from J, the gap between germline ends came to 19 bases. Germline V gene lookup returns CDR1 MNHNS and CDR2 SASEGT. CDR3 region: CASSRDRRLRSNQPQHF. DNA of the CDR3: TGTGCCAGCAGCAGAGACAGAAGACTAAGGAGCAATCAGCCCCAGCATTTT.

At least ten counts were recorded for this clonotype. V is TRBV14 and J is TRBJ2-7; a weak D match, TRBD1 (7 bases). Germline CDR1 SGHDN, CDR2 FVKESK. The CDR3 length is 15 residues. Between the trimmed V and J ends, which lost 2 bases and 5 bases, there was a span of 16 bases. CDR3 sequence: CASSQIRQGGHEQYF. The CDR3, as DNA: TGTGCCAGCAGCCAAATAAGACAGGGAGGTCACGAGCAGTACTTC.

J is TRBJ1-1 and V is TRBV2, with 8 bases fitting TRBD1. The CDR3 has 13 residues. Germline CDR1 SNHLY, CDR2 FYNNEI. V was clipped by 6 bases and J by 7 bases; unmatched bases: 7. The CDR3 DNA sequence: TGTGCCAGCAGCAGACAGGGGAGGGTTGAAGCTTTCTTT. Residues: CASSRQGRVEAFF.

For this clonotype: Germline and junction disagree at one end, which may indicate a read error. The chain carries TRBV6-1 and TRBJ1-1; tentatively, D is TRBD1 (5 bases). Germline CDR1 reads MNHNS; CDR2 reads SASEGT. This CDR3 has 17 amino acids. CDR3: CASTLQEGFPRNTVAFF. The CDR3 bases are TGTGCCAGCACCCTACAAGAGGGGTTTCCGCGGAACACTGTAGCTTTCTTT.

This clonotype was detected ten times or more. The gene calls are TRBV4-1 and TRBJ2-1, with 8 bases matching TRBD2. Trimming took 4 bases from V and 5 from J; bases not matched to a gene: 13. The CDR3 covers 17 residues. Per germline, CDR1 MGHRA and CDR2 YSYEKL. The CDR3: CASSLLWTGGPNNEQFF. CDR3 nucleotide sequence: TGCGCCAGCAGCCTCCTATGGACGGGAGGGCCCAACAATGAGCAGTTCTTC.

This chain connects TRBV29-1 to TRBJ2-7, with a possible D match to TRBD2 (7 bases). Trimming took 3 bases from V and 12 from J, leaving 27 bases between them. The CDR3 totals 15 residues. In germline, CDR1 is SQVTM, CDR2 ANQGSEA. Here the CDR3 DNA reads TGCAGCGTTGATTTCGGCAGGGAGGGGGTCTACGGGCTGTACTTC. It yields the protein CSVDFGREGVYGLYF.

This clonotype is medium-sized by share. The rearrangement links TRBV15 to TRBJ2-5, with 10 bases aligning to TRBD1. Trimming took 1 base from V and 5 from J; bases not matched to a gene: 4. This CDR3 region has 15 residues. In germline, CDR1 is LNHNV, CDR2 YYDKDF (reference sequence). The CDR3 loop reads CATSRATGGGETQYF. CDR3 DNA sequence: TGTGCCACCAGCAGAGCGACAGGGGGCGGGGAGACCCAGTACTTC. Drawing the rest from reference TRBV15 and TRBJ2-5, the complete variable domain is DAMVIQNPRYQVTQFGKPVTLSCSQTLNHNVMYWYQQKSSQAPKLLFHYYDKDFNNEADTPDNFQSRRPNTSFCFLDIRSPGLGDTAMYLCATSRATGGGETQYFGPGTRLLVL.

The rearrangement uses TRBV29-1 and TRBJ1-1; D is possibly TRBD1 (6 bases). Trimming took 4 bases from V and 8 from J, leaving 17 bases between them. CDR1 and CDR2 from the germline V gene are SQVTM and ANQGSEA. CDR3 length: 13 amino acids. The CDR3 loop reads CSVVAGASSEAFF. The CDR3, as DNA: TGCAGCGTTGTGGCGGGGGCAAGTTCGGAAGCTTTCTTT.

A note on this clonotype: A read error may produce the germline difference seen at one junction end. This chain uses TRBV5-4 with TRBJ2-7; TRBD2 aligns across 7 bases. The CDR3 is made up of 14 amino acids. The germline V gene encodes CDR1 SGHNT and CDR2 YYREEE (reference sequence). As DNA, the CDR3 is TGCGCCAGCAGGGAGGGAGGGGTCCGCGACGAGCAGTACTTC. Its translation: CASREGGVRDEQYF.

This chain connects TRBV20-1 to TRBJ1-6, with unresolved D. Trimming removed 3 bases from V and 4 bases from J, with 10 bases in between. CDR1 and CDR2 (germline): DFQATT, SNEGSKA (reference sequence). The CDR3 contains 14 residues. CDR3 residues: CSARGSRYNSPLHF. Written as DNA, the CDR3 is TGCAGTGCTAGGGGCAGCCGTTATAATTCACCCCTCCACTTT.

This clonotype occurred many times. V usage is TRBV20-1 and J usage is TRBJ1-3; perhaps TRBD1 as D (6 bases). The CDR3 has 15 amino acids. The germline CDR1 and CDR2 sequences are DFQATT and SNEGSKA (reference sequence). Trimming removed 6 bases from V and 1 base from J, with 16 bases in between. CDR3 DNA: TGCAGTGCCTTAGGACGGGGGCGGTCTGGAAACACCATATATTTT. This sequence encodes CSALGRGRSGNTIYF.

CDR3 sequence (DNA): TGTGCCAGCAGCGTAGACCCCAACACAGATACGCAGTATTTT. Protein: CASSVDPNTDTQYF. The chain carries TRBV9 and TRBJ2-3; D gene uncertain. The germline V gene encodes CDR1 SGDLS and CDR2 YYNGEE. The CDR3 consists of 14 residues. V was pared by 0 bases and J by 2 bases, with 7 bases between.

This sequence joins TRBV6-5 and TRBJ1-5; D unresolved. This CDR3 is built from 14 residues. Trimming cost V 5 bases and J 0 bases, with 8 bases left between them. CDR1 MNHEY and CDR2 SVGAGI come from the germline V gene. This chain's CDR3 is CASSESGSNQPQHF. The CDR3 DNA reads TGTGCCAGCAGTGAGTCAGGTAGCAATCAGCCCCAGCATTTT.

This clonotype has a single count. The rearrangement joins TRBV24-1 to TRBJ2-3, with TRBD2 matching over 11 bases. J was trimmed by 2 bases and V by 7 bases; bases with no gene match: 7. Germline V gene data show CDR1 as KGHDR and CDR2 as SFDVKD. There are 16 residues in the CDR3. The CDR3 DNA reads as TGTGCCACCAGCGGTGAACTAGCGGGGGACACAGATACGCAGTATTTT. As protein: CATSGELAGDTDTQYF.

This sequence joins TRBV24-1 and TRBJ2-1; no clear D gene. Germline CDR1 is KGHDR and CDR2 is SFDVKD. The CDR3 consists of 15 residues. The CDR3 loop is CTSSDPAGPGNEQFF. CDR3 nucleotide sequence: TGTACCTCCAGTGACCCCGCCGGTCCGGGCAATGAGCAGTTCTTC.

This clonotype was counted many times. The V call is TRBV5-8, the J call TRBJ2-7; no reliable D call. Trimming pared 4 bases from V and 2 bases from J, leaving 7 bases between. This CDR3 is 12 amino acids long. Germline CDR1 SGHTS, CDR2 YDEGEE. The CDR3 bases are TGTGCCAGCAGCCGAAACCCCTACGAGCAGTACTTC. It is translated as CASSRNPYEQYF.

This rearrangement joins TRBV10-3 to TRBJ2-7; TRBD1 matches 7 bases. The CDR3 is 14 amino acids. Germline CDR1 is ENHRY and CDR2 is SYGVKD. The junction had 8 bases not matched to a gene; V was cut back by 5 bases and J by 4 bases. CDR3 DNA: TGTGCCATCAGTCCGGGACAGACCGGTTACGAGCAGTACTTC. Its translation: CAISPGQTGYEQYF.

This clonotype was detected many times. This rearrangement joins TRBV7-2 to TRBJ1-5; unclear D gene. Deletions cut 5 bases from V and 6 bases from J, with 11 bases between. This CDR3 spans 13 amino acids. CDR1 is SGHTA and CDR2 is FQGNSA in the germline V gene. This CDR3 is CASSEGPAQPQHF. CDR3 coding DNA: TGTGCCAGCAGCGAGGGCCCAGCTCAGCCCCAGCATTTT.

At least ten counts were recorded for this clonotype. The chain joins TRBV9 to TRBJ2-3; the match to TRBD1 covers 9 bases. Germline CDR1 is SGDLS and CDR2 is YYNGEE. This CDR3 has 15 residues. With V trimmed by 0 bases and J by 5 bases, 4 bases remained unmatched. The CDR3 nucleotides read TGTGCCAGCAGCGTAGAGGGACAGGGAATAGATACGCAGTATTTT. It encodes CASSVEGQGIDTQYF.

This clonotype occurred many times. The chain recombines TRBV6-1 with TRBJ2-3; possible D gene TRBD1, 6 bases. The germline V gene has CDR1 MNHNS and CDR2 SASEGT. V was pared by 5 bases and J by 5 bases, with 14 bases between. This CDR3 region has 14 residues. As DNA, the CDR3 is TGTGCCAGCAGTCGGAAGGGGGACGGAGATACGCAGTATTTT. This gives the protein CASSRKGDGDTQYF.

Notes on this clonotype: A single base separates this from a much larger clone, so it may be a read error. The chain uses TRBV5-1 and TRBJ1-1; no reliable D call. Trimming cost V 4 bases and J 4 bases, with 20 bases left between them. Germline-derived CDR1 and CDR2 are SGHRS and YFSETQ. CDR3 length: 16 amino acids. The CDR3 DNA follows: TGCGCCAGCAGCCCCCGGACCGCTTACTGGACCACTGAAGCTTTCTTT. It encodes CASSPRTAYWTTEAFF.

Many counts were recorded for this clonotype. The chain uses TRBV4-3 and TRBJ1-5; D unclear. The ends were cut back, 0 bases at V and 0 bases at J, with 6 bases in the middle. The V gene's germline CDR1 is LGHNA and CDR2 YSLEER. The CDR3 has 15 residues. For the CDR3, the DNA is TGCGCCAGCAGCCAAGAACTTCATAGCAATCAGCCCCAGCATTTT. Its protein product is CASSQELHSNQPQHF.